This TCR beta chain comes out of a study of CD8 T cells in Susac syndrome. Recently defined diagnostic criteria classed the Susac syndrome patients as definite or probable. Turning to this clonotype: Its antigen remains unidentified.

Broader study findings: The study admitted that it had a relatively small number of individuals in its TCR sequencing and HLA analysis. The CD4+ T cell repertoires from Susac syndrome exhibited no clonal expansion.

The CDR3 length is 15 residues. CDR1 is MNHEY, CDR2 SVGAGI, per germline. Deletions cut 4 bases from V and 2 bases from J, with 9 bases between. Reverse transcription of about 0.45 to 1 ug RNA used random hexamers. Multiplex PCR with immunoSEQ amplified the TCR beta CDR3 across 54 Vbeta and 13 Jbeta. TCRdb analysed the immunoSEQ multiplex PCR reads with MiXCR anew, one entry per CDR3 protein. Of under 200,000 distinct CDR3 sequences in the sample, about 91% were seen once. Input material: CD4+ T cells from PBMCs. This receptor was obtained from a human donor with Susac syndrome. The chain joins TRBV6-5 to TRBJ1-6; D unresolved. CDR3 loop: CASSLQYTYNSPLHF. The DNA of the CDR3 is TGTGCCAGCAGTTTACAGTATACCTATAATTCACCCCTCCACTTT.